These 18 T cell receptor beta chains were all obtained from the same sample, sequenced in a study of T cell clonality in common variable immunodeficiency. Clones were sequenced by immunoSEQ multiplex PCR, and TCRdb holds only the in-frame ones, with some missing. The specimen gives 35,000 to 55,000 clones without singletons; the ten biggest hold about 9.4%. The sequenced sample consisted of peripheral blood mononuclear cells. These receptors were taken from a person between 18 and 75 years old in good health.

In this sample, this clone turned up many times. The DNA ends 3 residues before the CDR3 does, and the rest of the CDR3 is filled in from the germline J gene. This rearrangement joins TRBV19 to TRBJ1-1; a weak D match, TRBD1 (6 bases). V dropped 5 bases and J dropped 4 bases, with 20 bases sitting between them. The CDR3 contains 16 residues. From germline, CDR1 is LNHDA and CDR2 SQIVND (reference sequence). CDR3 in amino acids: CASSLYVRGGLTEAFF. Partial CDR3 DNA: TGTGCCAGTAGTCTCTACGTTAGGGGGGGACTCACTGAA.

This clone has at least ten counts. The DNA ends 3 residues before the CDR3 does, and the rest of the CDR3 is filled in from the germline J gene. The chain has TRBV2 and TRBJ2-1; D may be TRBD2 (6 bases). Germline V CDR1 and CDR2: SNHLY, FYNNEI. The V and J ends lost 6 bases and 0 bases respectively, with 12 bases between them. The CDR3 totals 15 residues. The part of the CDR3 DNA that was read is TGTGCCAGCAGGCCCGGGACTCCCTCCTACAATGAG. The encoded protein is CASRPGTPSYNE. The whole CDR3 protein is CASRPGTPSYNEQFF.

This clone has a count of ten or more. The sequenced fragment ends 3 residues before the CDR3 boundary, so the rest is inferred from the germline J gene. V gene TRBV19 combines with J gene TRBJ1-4; D possibly corresponds to TRBD1 (6 bases). Germline lookup yields CDR1 LNHDA and CDR2 SQIVND (reference sequence). Trimming took 6 bases from V and 1 from J, leaving 12 bases between them. CDR3 length: 15 residues. The CDR3 is CASSLRGQTNEKLFF. Partial CDR3 DNA: TGTGCCAGTAGCCTCAGGGGTCAAACTAATGAAAAA.

Worth noting for this clone: The read ends 3 residues before the CDR3 terminus; that terminus is restored from the germline J gene. The chain joins TRBV18 to TRBJ2-1, with TRBD2 as a possible D gene (5 bases). This CDR3 comprises 17 residues. CDR1 is KGHSH, CDR2 LQKENI, per germline. V lost 3 bases, J lost 0 bases, and 15 bases lay in between. Partial CDR3 DNA: TGTGCCAGCTCACCGGCGGGCGGCCACAGCTCCTACAATGAG. Translated: CASSPAGGHSSYNE. The entire CDR3 sequence reads CASSPAGGHSSYNEQFF. Variable domain in full (rest from reference TRBV18 and TRBJ2-1): NAGVMQNPRHLVRRRGQEARLRCSPMKGHSHVYWYRQLPEEGLKFMVYLQKENIIDESGMPKERFSAEFPKEGPSILRIQQVVRGDSAAYFCASSPAGGHSSYNEQFFGPGTRLTVL.

In this sample, this clone turned up many times. The CDR3 here is CASSQGQGGETQYF. The covered CDR3 bases are TGTGCCAGCTCACAGGGACAGGGGGGAGAGACC. The V call is TRBV18, the J call TRBJ2-5; 11 nucleotides agree with TRBD1. The read halts 3 residues ahead of the CDR3 end, with the missing end drawn from the germline J gene. CDR3 length equals 14 residues. Germline V gene lookup returns CDR1 KGHSH and CDR2 LQKENI. V trimming: 4 bases; J trimming: 4 bases; junction bases outside the gene matches: 2.

This clone was counted many times. Read sequence stops 3 residues before the CDR3 end, and the germline J gene provides the missing end. This chain connects TRBV5-4 to TRBJ2-5; perhaps TRBD2 as D (6 bases). The CDR3 has 15 residues. The V gene's germline CDR1 is SGHNT and CDR2 YYREEE (reference sequence). V was trimmed by 0 bases and J by 4 bases, leaving 13 bases between them. The part of the CDR3 DNA that was read is TGTGCCAGCAGCTTGGTTGGCGGGGTCGGAGAGACC. It codes for CASSLVGGVGET. In full, the CDR3 reads CASSLVGGVGETQYF.

Many counts were recorded for this clone. The read ends 3 residues early relative to the CDR3; the germline J gene fills the gap. The chain recombines TRBV10-3 with TRBJ2-1; TRBD2 aligns across 7 bases. Trimming cost V 5 bases and J 8 bases; bases outside gene matches: 3. The germline V gene has CDR1 ENHRY and CDR2 SYGVKD. This CDR3 comprises 12 residues. The CDR3 sequence is CAISYGLDEQFF. The sequenced part of the CDR3 DNA is TGTGCCATCAGTTACGGACTAGATGAG.

This clone was recorded at least ten times. The read terminates 3 residues before the CDR3 end, so the remaining end is supplied by the germline J gene. This chain uses TRBV14 with TRBJ1-2; D uncertain. CDR3 size: 16 residues. Germline V lookup: CDR1 SGHDN, CDR2 FVKESK. Trimming pared 3 bases from V and 5 bases from J, leaving 19 bases between. The CDR3 sequence: CASSHPGADKRYGYTF. The sequenced CDR3 bases are TGTGCCAGCAGCCACCCAGGTGCCGACAAACGTTATGGC.

This clone came up many times. With the read ending 3 residues before the CDR3 end, the germline J gene is used to fill in that end. This chain connects TRBV18 to TRBJ1-3; D may be TRBD1 (5 bases). The CDR3 sequence is 18 residues long. Germline assignment: CDR1 KGHSH and CDR2 LQKENI. V was clipped by 2 bases and J by 0 bases, with 17 bases between them. The chain's CDR3 is CASSPFVPSRDSGNTIYF. CDR3 DNA, as far as it was read: TGTGCCAGCTCACCATTTGTACCGAGCAGGGACTCTGGAAACACC. The full variable domain, its missing parts supplied by reference TRBV18 and TRBJ1-3, is NAGVMQNPRHLVRRRGQEARLRCSPMKGHSHVYWYRQLPEEGLKFMVYLQKENIIDESGMPKERFSAEFPKEGPSILRIQQVVRGDSAAYFCASSPFVPSRDSGNTIYFGEGSWLTVV.

The table lists this clone with many counts. Read sequence stops 3 residues before the CDR3 end, and the germline J gene provides the missing end. The chain carries TRBV29-1 and TRBJ2-3, with D possibly matching TRBD2 (7 bases). The CDR3 extends over 14 amino acids. V dropped 4 bases and J dropped 2 bases, with 13 bases sitting between them. Germline V gene data show CDR1 as SQVTM and CDR2 as ANQGSEA. Partial CDR3 DNA: TGCAGCGTTGGGGTCGGGGGGCTCACAGATACG. Translating gives CSVGVGGLTDT. The full CDR3 protein is CSVGVGGLTDTQYF.

In its sample, this clone was seen many times. The read comes to an end 3 residues before the CDR3 does, leaving the germline J gene to fill in the end. This rearrangement joins TRBV9 to TRBJ1-5; 9 bases line up with TRBD1. Germline V gene data show CDR1 as SGDLS and CDR2 as YYNGEE. V lost 2 bases, J lost 7 bases, and 7 bases stayed unmatched. This CDR3 region has 15 residues. The CDR3 is CASSVGQGIKQPQHF. CDR3 DNA, as far as it was read: TGTGCCAGCAGCGTGGGACAGGGTATTAAACAGCCC.

At least ten counts were recorded for this clone. The DNA ends 3 residues before the CDR3 does, and the rest of the CDR3 is filled in from the germline J gene. The chain links TRBV19 to TRBJ1-5; maybe TRBD1 (6 bases). The germline V gene encodes CDR1 LNHDA and CDR2 SQIVND (reference sequence). The V end was cut by 6 bases, the J end by 1 base, with 25 bases between. This CDR3 has 19 amino acids. The CDR3 reads CASRIWTASRGTSNQPQHF. Incomplete CDR3 DNA: TGTGCCAGTAGGATATGGACAGCCAGTCGGGGAACAAGCAATCAGCCC. Complete variable domain (other parts from reference TRBV19 and TRBJ1-5): DGGITQSPKYLFRKEGQNVTLSCEQNLNHDAMYWYRQDPGQGLRLIYYSQIVNDFQKGDIAEGYSVSREKKESFPLTVTSAQKNPTAFYLCASRIWTASRGTSNQPQHFGDGTRLSIL.

This clone has at least ten counts. The read stops 3 residues short of the end of the CDR3; the missing end is completed from the germline J gene. J is TRBJ2-2 and V is TRBV29-1, with 11 bases identical to TRBD2. V was pared by 5 bases and J by 6 bases, with 8 bases of the junction left unmatched. Germline-derived CDR1 and CDR2 are SQVTM and ANQGSEA. The CDR3 runs 15 residues. The CDR3 bases that were read are TGCAGCGTTCTGACTAGCGGGACAAACGCCGGGGAG. It encodes CSVLTSGTNAGE. The full CDR3 is CSVLTSGTNAGELFF.

This clone showed up many times. Coverage ceases 3 residues before the CDR3 finishes, and the germline J gene fills in the end. The chain recombines TRBV20-1 with TRBJ1-1; D remains unclear. With 0 bases removed from V and 7 bases from J, the gap between germline ends came to 12 bases. The CDR3 sequence is 13 residues long. CDR1 and CDR2 from the germline V gene are DFQATT and SNEGSKA (reference sequence). The chain's CDR3 is CSARETRGREAFF. The sequenced part of the CDR3 DNA is TGCAGTGCTAGAGAAACGCGGGGTCGTGAA.

This clone was found many times. The CDR3 goes on 3 residues after the read ends, and that part is filled in from the germline J gene. V usage is TRBV19 and J usage is TRBJ2-7; 8 bases are shared with TRBD1. The CDR3 extends over 13 amino acids. J lost 5 bases, V lost 5 bases, and 5 bases had no gene match. The V gene's germline CDR1 is LNHDA and CDR2 SQIVND (reference sequence). CDR3 amino acids: CASSLQDRDEQYF. The covered CDR3 bases are TGTGCCAGTAGTCTCCAGGACAGGGACGAG.

At least ten counts were recorded for this clone. The read terminates 3 residues before the CDR3 end, so the remaining end is supplied by the germline J gene. The chain uses TRBV18 and TRBJ2-7; 9 nucleotides align to TRBD1. The V and J ends lost 4 bases and 4 bases, in that order; junction bases with no gene match: 8. CDR1 is KGHSH and CDR2 is LQKENI in the germline V gene. The CDR3 contains 15 residues. The CDR3 sequence is CASSLAGTGRYEQYF. The part of the CDR3 DNA that was read is TGTGCCAGCTCACTAGCCGGGACAGGGCGGTACGAG.

This clone was found many times. The read stops 3 residues short of the end of the CDR3; the missing end is completed from the germline J gene. The chain combines TRBV15 with TRBJ2-1; 12 bases are shared with TRBD2. Germline CDR1 is LNHNV and CDR2 is YYDKDF (reference sequence). V gave up 1 base and J gave up 3 bases; unmatched junction bases: 7. The CDR3 is 18 residues long. Here the CDR3 reads CATSRGLAGGLGYNEQFF. The DNA read from the CDR3 is TGTGCCACCAGCAGAGGGCTAGCGGGAGGGTTAGGCTACAATGAG.

This clone appeared many times. Read data end 3 residues before the CDR3 end; the end is taken from the germline J gene. The genes are TRBV18 and TRBJ2-5, with 7 bases that match TRBD1. The germline V gene has CDR1 KGHSH and CDR2 LQKENI. The V segment lost 3 bases and the J segment 3 bases; nucleotides outside the gene matches: 4. The length of the CDR3 is 14 residues. This chain's CDR3 is CASSPETGKETQYF. The sequenced CDR3 bases are TGTGCCAGCTCACCCGAGACAGGGAAAGAGACC.